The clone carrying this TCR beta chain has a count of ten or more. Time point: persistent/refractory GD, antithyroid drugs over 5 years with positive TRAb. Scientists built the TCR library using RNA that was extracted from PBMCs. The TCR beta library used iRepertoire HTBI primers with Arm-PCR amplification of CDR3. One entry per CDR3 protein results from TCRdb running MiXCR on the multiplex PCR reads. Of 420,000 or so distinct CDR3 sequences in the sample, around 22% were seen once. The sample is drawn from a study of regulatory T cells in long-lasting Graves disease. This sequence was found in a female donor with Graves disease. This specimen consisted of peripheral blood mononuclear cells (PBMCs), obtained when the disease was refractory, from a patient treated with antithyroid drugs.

CDR3 coding DNA: TGTGCCACAGGGACAGGGGGAGAAAAACTGTTTTTT. Encoded protein: CATGTGGEKLFF. The chain joins TRBV10-3 to TRBJ1-4; 11 bases map to TRBD1. The CDR3 length is 12 residues. J gave up 8 bases and V 10 bases, and 3 bases lay outside the gene matches. CDR1 is ENHRY and CDR2 is SYGVKD in the germline V gene.